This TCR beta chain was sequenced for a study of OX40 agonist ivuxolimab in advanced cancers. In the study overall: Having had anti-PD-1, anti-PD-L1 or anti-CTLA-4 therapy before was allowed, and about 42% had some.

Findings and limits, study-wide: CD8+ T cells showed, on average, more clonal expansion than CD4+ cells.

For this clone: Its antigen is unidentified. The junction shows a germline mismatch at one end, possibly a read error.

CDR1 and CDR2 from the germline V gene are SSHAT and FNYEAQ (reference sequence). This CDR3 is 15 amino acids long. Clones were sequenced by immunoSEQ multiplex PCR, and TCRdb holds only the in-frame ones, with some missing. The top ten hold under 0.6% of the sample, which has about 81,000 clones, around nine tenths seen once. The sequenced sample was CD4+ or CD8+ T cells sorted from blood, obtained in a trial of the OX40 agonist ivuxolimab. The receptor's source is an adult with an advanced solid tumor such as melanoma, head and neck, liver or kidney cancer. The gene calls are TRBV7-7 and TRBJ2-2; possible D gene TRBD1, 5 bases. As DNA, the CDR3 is TGTGCTAGCAGCCAAGGGTTAGGGGACACCGGGGAGCTGTTTTTT. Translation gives CASSQGLGDTGELFF.